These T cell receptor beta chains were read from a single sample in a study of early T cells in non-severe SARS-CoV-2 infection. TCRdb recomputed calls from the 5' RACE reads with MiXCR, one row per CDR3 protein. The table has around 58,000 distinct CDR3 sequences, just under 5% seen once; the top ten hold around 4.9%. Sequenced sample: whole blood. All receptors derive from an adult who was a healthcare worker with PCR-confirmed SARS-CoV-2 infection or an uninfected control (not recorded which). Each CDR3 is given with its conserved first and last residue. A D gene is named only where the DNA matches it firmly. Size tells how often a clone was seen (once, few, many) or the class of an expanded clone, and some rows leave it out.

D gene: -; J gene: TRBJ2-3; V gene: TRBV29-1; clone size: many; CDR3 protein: CSVRQGSSTDTQYF; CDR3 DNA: TGCAGCGTTCGGCAAGGATCGAGCACAGATACGCAGTATTTT
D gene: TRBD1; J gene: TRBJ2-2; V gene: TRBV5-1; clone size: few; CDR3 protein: CASSLGTADTGELFF; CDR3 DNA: TGCGCCAGCAGCCTCGGGACAGCCGACACCGGGGAGCTGTTTTTT
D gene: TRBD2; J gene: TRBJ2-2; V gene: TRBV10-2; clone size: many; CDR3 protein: CASSPISGGDTGELFF; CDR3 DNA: TGCGCCAGCAGTCCTATTAGCGGGGGAGACACCGGGGAGCTGTTTTTT
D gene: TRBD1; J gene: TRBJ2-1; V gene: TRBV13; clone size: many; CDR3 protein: CASSFTGTGYTEQFF; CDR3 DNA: TGTGCCAGCAGTTTCACCGGGACAGGGTACACTGAGCAGTTCTTC
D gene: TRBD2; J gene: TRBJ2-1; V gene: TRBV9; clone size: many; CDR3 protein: CASSSQLAGGLWFF; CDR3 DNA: TGTGCCAGCAGCTCCCAACTAGCGGGAGGCCTGTGGTTCTTC
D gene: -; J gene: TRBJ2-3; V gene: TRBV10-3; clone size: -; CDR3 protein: CAISELDTQYF; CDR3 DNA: TGTGCCATCAGTGAGTTAGATACGCAGTATTTT
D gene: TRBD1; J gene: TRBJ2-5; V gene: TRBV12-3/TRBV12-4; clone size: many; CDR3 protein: CASTGTVEETQYF; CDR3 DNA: TGTGCCAGCACCGGGACAGTAGAAGAGACCCAGTACTTC
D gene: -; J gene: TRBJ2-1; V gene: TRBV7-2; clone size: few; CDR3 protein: CASSPSYNEQFF; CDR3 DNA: TGTGCCAGCAGCCCCTCCTACAATGAGCAGTTCTTC
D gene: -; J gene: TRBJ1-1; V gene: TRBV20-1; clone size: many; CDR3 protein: CSAERVSNTEAFF; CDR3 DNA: TGCAGTGCCGAAAGAGTGTCGAACACTGAAGCTTTCTTT
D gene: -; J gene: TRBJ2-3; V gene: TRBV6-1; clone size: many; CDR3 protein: CAIQPDGRTDTQYF; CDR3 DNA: TGTGCCATCCAACCCGACGGACGCACAGATACGCAGTATTTT
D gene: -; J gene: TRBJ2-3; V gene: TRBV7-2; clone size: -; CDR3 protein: CASSLDPGASDTQYF; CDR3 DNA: TGTGCCAGCAGCTTAGACCCCGGCGCTTCAGATACGCAGTATTTT
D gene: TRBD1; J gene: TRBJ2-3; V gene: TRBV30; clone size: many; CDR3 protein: CAWSLGTGTTDTQYF; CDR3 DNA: TGTGCCTGGAGTCTAGGGACAGGGACCACAGATACGCAGTATTTT
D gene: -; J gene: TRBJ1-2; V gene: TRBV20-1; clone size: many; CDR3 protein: CSATSMGTWGYTF; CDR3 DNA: TGCAGTGCTACCTCGATGGGGACGTGGGGCTACACCTTC
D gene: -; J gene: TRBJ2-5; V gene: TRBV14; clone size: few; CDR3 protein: CASSQSPGGVQETQYF; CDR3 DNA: TGTGCCAGCAGCCAATCCCCCGGTGGAGTTCAAGAGACCCAGTACTTC
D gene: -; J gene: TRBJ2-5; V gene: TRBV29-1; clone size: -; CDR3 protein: CSVAGFRETQYF; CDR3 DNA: TGCAGCGTTGCCGGGTTTCGAGAGACCCAGTACTTC
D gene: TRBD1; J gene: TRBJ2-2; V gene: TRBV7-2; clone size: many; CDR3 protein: CASSLAPGQGGELFF; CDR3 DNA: TGTGCCAGCAGCTTGGCCCCGGGACAGGGTGGGGAGCTGTTTTTT
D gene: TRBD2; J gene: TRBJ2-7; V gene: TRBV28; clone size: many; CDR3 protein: CASSPRGSGGAGEQYF; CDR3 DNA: TGTGCCAGCAGTCCCCGAGGAAGCGGGGGGGCAGGCGAGCAGTACTTC